This T cell receptor beta chain was identified during a study of blood T cell repertoires in COVID-19. Assay used: immunoSEQ multiplex PCR; TCRdb lists only in-frame clones, some missing. This sample carries 350,000 to 400,000 clones, approximately 88% of them seen once, and the ten largest clones take 0.97%. Membership in each cohort depended on participant-reported clinical history. Germline V CDR1 and CDR2: SGHTA, FQGNSA. The ends lost 5 bases at V and 2 bases at J; junction bases unmatched: 5. The length of the CDR3 is 15 residues. The V and J genes are TRBV7-2 and TRBJ2-1; 8 bases map to TRBD2. This clonotype originated in a woman aged 25 to 45 with acute COVID-19. Sequenced sample: PBMCs or T cells enriched from blood (not recorded which). In nucleotides, the CDR3 is TGTGCCAGCAGCCGGCTAGCGGGCACCTACAATGAGCAGTTCTTC. Translating it yields CASSRLAGTYNEQFF.